This is a list of T cell receptor beta chains from one sample in a study of T cells of healthy individuals. TCRdb reprocessed the 5' RACE reads via MiXCR and lists one record per CDR3 protein. The top ten clones hold roughly 16% of a sample with tens of thousands of distinct CDR3 sequences, approximately 15% of them seen once. The receptor source for this set is a human donor in good health. CDR3s include the opening cysteine and the closing phenylalanine or tryptophan. D genes are given only for firm matches. Clone size is stated in some rows and not others, as once, few, many or a class when expanded.

v_call	j_call	clone_size	d_call	cdr3_nt	cdr3_aa
TRBV6-2/TRBV6-3	TRBJ2-3	.	.	TGTGCCAGCAGTTACACGGGGGCGCGGACGCAGTATTTT	CASSYTGARTQYF
TRBV7-7	TRBJ2-7	.	TRBD1	TGTGCCAGCAGCCCCGGGACAGGGGAGGCCGAGCAGTACTTC	CASSPGTGEAEQYF
TRBV11-2	TRBJ2-2	many	.	TGTGCCAGCAGCCTAAACTCCGGGGAGCTGTTTTTT	CASSLNSGELFF
TRBV5-6	TRBJ2-7	many	TRBD2	TGTGCCAGCAGCTTCGATAGGGAGGGAGAGCAGTACTTC	CASSFDREGEQYF
TRBV14	TRBJ2-1	many	TRBD2	TGTGCCAGCAGCCCGTTTAGGACTAGCGGATACAATGAGCAGTTCTTC	CASSPFRTSGYNEQFF
TRBV4-3	TRBJ1-1	many	.	TGCGCCAGCAGCCAAGGCGGGGACGGCACTGAAGCTTTCTTT	CASSQGGDGTEAFF
TRBV7-7	TRBJ1-2	few	TRBD1	TGTGCCAGCAGCAAACCGGGACAGGGTGACGGCTACACCTTC	CASSKPGQGDGYTF
TRBV20-1	TRBJ2-6	few	.	TGCAGTGCTAGAGACAGGCTGACCTCTGGGGCCAACGTCCTGACTTTC	CSARDRLTSGANVLTF
TRBV5-4	TRBJ1-1	many	.	TGTGCCAGCAGCTTGGAACAGGCAAGGGCTGAAGCTTTCTTT	CASSLEQARAEAFF
TRBV4-3	TRBJ2-1	.	.	TGCGCCAGCAGCCAAGAAGGCTACAATGAGCAGTTCTTC	CASSQEGYNEQFF
TRBV7-2	TRBJ2-2	.	.	TGTGCCAGCAGCCCCGGGGTTCGGTCGAACACCGGGGAGCTGTTTTTT	CASSPGVRSNTGELFF
TRBV9	TRBJ1-1	many	TRBD1	TGTGCCAGCAGCGCCGAGGACAGGGGGAACACTGAAGCTTTCTTT	CASSAEDRGNTEAFF
TRBV2	TRBJ1-2	many	TRBD1	TGTGCCAGCAGTGAGGCAGGGGGCCGGTATGGCTACACCTTC	CASSEAGGRYGYTF
TRBV6-5	TRBJ2-5	.	.	TGTGCCAGCATCGCGACCGCGATCGGAGAGACCCAGTACTTC	CASIATAIGETQYF
TRBV11-2	TRBJ1-2	many	.	TGTGCCAGCAGCGGTACAAGGGGGTTAGCAGGCGGCTACACCTTC	CASSGTRGLAGGYTF
TRBV29-1	TRBJ1-4	.	TRBD1	TGCAGCGTCCGGGACAGGGTCGAAAAACTGTTTTTT	CSVRDRVEKLFF
TRBV27	TRBJ2-1	few	TRBD2	TGTGCCAGCAGTTCGATAGCGGGGGGGGTCATCGAGCAGTTCTTC	CASSSIAGGVIEQFF
TRBV5-6	TRBJ2-7	.	.	TGTGCCAGCAGCTTCGACCGGGGCCCGATGGGCTACGAGCAGTACTTC	CASSFDRGPMGYEQYF
TRBV5-1	TRBJ1-1	many	.	TGCGCCAGCAGCTTTATTGGGGGGGTGCTGGAAACTGAAGCTTTCTTT	CASSFIGGVLETEAFF
TRBV5-5	TRBJ2-3	many	TRBD1	TGTGCCAGCAGCTCGACAGGGAGAACTAGCACAGATACGCAGTATTTT	CASSSTGRTSTDTQYF
TRBV9	TRBJ1-2	many	.	TGTGCCAGCAGCCCCCCGACAAACTATGGCTACACCTTC	CASSPPTNYGYTF
TRBV10-3	TRBJ1-6	few	.	TGTGCCATCAGTGACCCAGGGGCCAGCCTCGGATCCCTCCACTTT	CAISDPGASLGSLHF
TRBV29-1	TRBJ1-1	few	.	TGCAGCGTTCGTCCGGGACAAACCCGCCTGAACACTGAAGCTTTCTTT	CSVRPGQTRLNTEAFF
TRBV2	TRBJ2-5	.	TRBD2	TGTGCCAGCAGTGTAAGATCGGGGGGGGAGACCCAGTACTTC	CASSVRSGGETQYF
TRBV29-1	TRBJ1-1	many	TRBD1	TGCAGCGCCTGGACAGGGGGCTTCAACACTGAAGCTTTCTTT	CSAWTGGFNTEAFF
TRBV20-1	TRBJ1-2	few	.	TGCAGTGCCACTTTTACAGACGGCTACACCTTC	CSATFTDGYTF
TRBV5-1	TRBJ2-1	many	.	TGCGCCAGCAGCTATGACACAACACAGGGCGGTGAGCAGTTCTTC	CASSYDTTQGGEQFF
TRBV29-1	TRBJ2-1	many	TRBD1	TGCAGCGTTGAAGATAGGAGGACAGGCAGTATTTACAGTGAGCAGTTCTTC	CSVEDRRTGSIYSEQFF
TRBV7-6	TRBJ2-1	few	.	TGTGCCAGCAGCTTAGATGGGGGTCGTTCGAGAAATGAGCAGTTCTTC	CASSLDGGRSRNEQFF
TRBV20-1	TRBJ2-7	.	.	TGCAGTGCTAGAGATCTCAGGGGCTACGAGCAGTACTTC	CSARDLRGYEQYF
TRBV18	TRBJ1-3	many	.	TGTGCCAGCTCACCCCTACAGGCCTCTGGAAACACCATATATTTT	CASSPLQASGNTIYF
TRBV7-9	TRBJ1-1	many	.	TGTGCCAGCAGCTTCGCGCAGGGGAGAACTGAAGCTTTCTTT	CASSFAQGRTEAFF
TRBV20-1	TRBJ2-5	.	.	TGCAGTGCTAGTCAAGGAGGGGAGACCCAGTACTTC	CSASQGGETQYF
TRBV28	TRBJ2-3	medium-sized	.	TGTGCCAGCAGTGAGGGCGCAGATACGCAGTATTTT	CASSEGADTQYF
TRBV12-3/TRBV12-4	TRBJ2-2	many	.	TGTGCCAGCACCTTTTACCCGGGCACCGGGGAGCTGTTTTTT	CASTFYPGTGELFF
TRBV6-5	TRBJ2-5	many	.	TGTGCCAGCAGTTACGCCCATCCTTACAGTCAGGGGAGGCGAGAGACCCAGTACTTC	CASSYAHPYSQGRRETQYF
TRBV5-5	TRBJ2-3	many	.	TGTGCCAGCAGCTTGAGGCTAGCTAGCACAGATACGCAGTATTTT	CASSLRLASTDTQYF
TRBV28	TRBJ2-4	.	.	TGTGCCAGCAGTTTCTCCGGTGGGACCAAAAACATTCAGTACTTC	CASSFSGGTKNIQYF
TRBV10-1	TRBJ1-3	.	TRBD1	TGCGCCAGCAGGGGGGACAGGGGGCTCCCTGGAAACACCATATATTTT	CASRGDRGLPGNTIYF
TRBV20-1	TRBJ2-7	.	.	TGCAGTGTCCAGAGAGGGACGGAAAACTCCTACGAGCAGTACTTC	CSVQRGTENSYEQYF
TRBV7-9	TRBJ1-5	few	.	TGTGCCAGCAGCGGAGAGGGGGGTCAGCCCCAGCATTTT	CASSGEGGQPQHF
TRBV7-2	TRBJ2-7	.	TRBD1	TGTGCCAGCAGCTCCTGGGACAGGGGACTTTACGAGCAGTACTTC	CASSSWDRGLYEQYF
TRBV7-2	TRBJ2-5	many	TRBD2	TGTGCCAGCAGCTTCTCACTAGCGGGGGGATCGCAAGAGACCCAGTACTTC	CASSFSLAGGSQETQYF
TRBV12-3/TRBV12-4	TRBJ2-1	few	TRBD2	TGTGCCAGCAGCGATTCAGCGGGGGGGCCGGCTGAGCAGTTCTTC	CASSDSAGGPAEQFF
TRBV5-1	TRBJ2-3	.	TRBD2	TGCGCCAGCAGCTTGGGGGGACTAGCGGGGAGCCCCCTCACAGATACGCAGTATTTT	CASSLGGLAGSPLTDTQYF
TRBV7-9	TRBJ1-1	many	.	TGTGCCAGCTCTGTCCGCGGGGACACTGAAGCTTTCTTT	CASSVRGDTEAFF
TRBV4-3	TRBJ2-3	.	TRBD1	TGCGCCAGCAGCCAACAGGGACAGGGCAGCACAGATACGCAGTATTTT	CASSQQGQGSTDTQYF
TRBV13	TRBJ2-7	few	.	TGTGCCAGCAGCTTAGTTCGTTCCTACGAGCAGTACTTC	CASSLVRSYEQYF
TRBV7-2	TRBJ1-2	.	.	TGTGCCAGCAGCTTAGAAGCAAGGGAGGCTGGCTACACCTTC	CASSLEAREAGYTF
TRBV28	TRBJ2-7	many	.	TGTGCCAGCAGCCTCCGGACTTCAGTGGCCCACGAGCAGTACTTC	CASSLRTSVAHEQYF
TRBV20-1	TRBJ2-7	many	TRBD2	TGCAGTGCAGGGAGCGGGAGGGCCGACGAGCAGTACTTC	CSAGSGRADEQYF
TRBV21-1	TRBJ2-3	once	.	TGTGCCAGCAGCAGTCCGGGACTAGCGGGAAAGGCAGATACGCAGTATTTT	CASSSPGLAGKADTQYF